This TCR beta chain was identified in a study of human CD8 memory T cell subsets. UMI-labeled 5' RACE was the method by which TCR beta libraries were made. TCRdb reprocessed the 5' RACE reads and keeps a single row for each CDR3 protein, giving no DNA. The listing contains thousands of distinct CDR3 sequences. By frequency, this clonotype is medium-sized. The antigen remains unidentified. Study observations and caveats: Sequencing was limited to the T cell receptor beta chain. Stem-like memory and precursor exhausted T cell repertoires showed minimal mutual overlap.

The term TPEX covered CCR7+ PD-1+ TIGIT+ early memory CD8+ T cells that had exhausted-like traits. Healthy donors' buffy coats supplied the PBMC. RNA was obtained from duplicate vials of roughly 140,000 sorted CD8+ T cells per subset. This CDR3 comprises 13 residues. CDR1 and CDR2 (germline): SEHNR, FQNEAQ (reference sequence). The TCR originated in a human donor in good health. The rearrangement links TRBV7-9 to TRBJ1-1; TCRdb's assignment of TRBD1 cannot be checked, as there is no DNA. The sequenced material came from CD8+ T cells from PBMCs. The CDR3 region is CASRTQGNTEAFF.